Detailed here is one T cell receptor beta chain. There are 14 residues in the CDR3. CDR1 and CDR2 from the germline V gene are SGHAT and FQNNGV. V dropped 0 bases and J dropped 3 bases, with 6 bases sitting between them. The sample belongs to a study of blood T cell repertoires in COVID-19. Authors' data handling: Amplifying reference gene primers gave estimates of nucleated cell counts. Sequencing was performed with immunoSEQ multiplex PCR; in TCRdb, only in-frame clones are kept and a portion is missing. For V, J and clone size, that table is used; D and trimming come from the DNA. The sample has about 50,000 clones; about 84% are singletons.

The chain couples TRBV11-2 to TRBJ2-1; perhaps TRBD2 as D (6 bases). The receptor's source is a human donor in a cohort sampled during active COVID-19. Sample: peripheral blood. The CDR3 region has the DNA TGTGCCAGCAGCTTAGACGGGGGCTACAATGAGCAGTTCTTC. It encodes CASSLDGGYNEQFF.